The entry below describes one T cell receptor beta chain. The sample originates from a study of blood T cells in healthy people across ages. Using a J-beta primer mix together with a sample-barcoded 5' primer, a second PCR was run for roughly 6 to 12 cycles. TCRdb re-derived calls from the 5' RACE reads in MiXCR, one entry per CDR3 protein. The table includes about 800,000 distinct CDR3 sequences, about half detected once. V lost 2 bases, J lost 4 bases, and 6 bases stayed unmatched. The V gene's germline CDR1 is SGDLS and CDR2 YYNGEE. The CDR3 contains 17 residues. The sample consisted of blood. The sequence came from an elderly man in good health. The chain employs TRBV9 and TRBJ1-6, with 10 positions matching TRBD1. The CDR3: CASSVWDRGSYNSPLHF. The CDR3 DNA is TGTGCCAGCAGCGTCTGGGACAGGGGCTCGTATAATTCACCCCTCCACTTT.